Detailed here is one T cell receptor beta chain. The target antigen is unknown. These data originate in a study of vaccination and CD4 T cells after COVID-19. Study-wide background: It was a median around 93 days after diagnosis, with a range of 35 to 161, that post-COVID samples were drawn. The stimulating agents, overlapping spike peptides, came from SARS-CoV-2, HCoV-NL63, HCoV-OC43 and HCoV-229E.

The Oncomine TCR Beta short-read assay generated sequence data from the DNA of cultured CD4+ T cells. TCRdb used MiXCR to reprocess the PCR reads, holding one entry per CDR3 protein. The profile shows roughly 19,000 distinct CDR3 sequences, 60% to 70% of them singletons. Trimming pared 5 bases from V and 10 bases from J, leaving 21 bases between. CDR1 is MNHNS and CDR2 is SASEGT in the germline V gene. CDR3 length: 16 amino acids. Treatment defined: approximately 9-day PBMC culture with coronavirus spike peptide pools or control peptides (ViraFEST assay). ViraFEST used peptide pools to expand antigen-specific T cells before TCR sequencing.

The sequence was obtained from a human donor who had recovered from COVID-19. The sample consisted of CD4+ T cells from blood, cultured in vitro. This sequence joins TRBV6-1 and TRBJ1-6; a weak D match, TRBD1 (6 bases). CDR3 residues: CASSQEDRPLISPLHF. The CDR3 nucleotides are TGTGCCAGCAGTCAGGAAGACAGGCCTCTAATATCACCCCTCCACTTT.